The 21 T cell receptor beta chains below come from one sample, sequenced in a study of OX40 agonist ivuxolimab in advanced cancers. Some clones are missing from TCRdb's copy, which holds only in-frame ones; the method was immunoSEQ multiplex PCR. The sample consists of some 45,000 clones, about 86% of them appearing once. Specimen: CD4+ or CD8+ T cells sorted from blood, collected in a trial of the OX40 agonist ivuxolimab. These receptors were taken from an adult with an advanced solid tumor such as melanoma, head and neck, liver or kidney cancer.

The chain couples TRBV27 to TRBJ2-1; D perhaps matches TRBD2 (6 bases). This CDR3 contains 14 residues. V was pared by 6 bases and J by 2 bases, with 11 bases between. Looked up from germline, CDR1 is MNHEY and CDR2 is SMNVEV (reference sequence). The CDR3 nucleotides read TGTGCCAGCAGAAGTAGCGGTACCTACAATGAGCAGTTCTTC. Translated: CASRSSGTYNEQFF.

The chain has TRBV15 and TRBJ2-3; D perhaps matches TRBD2 (5 bases). The germline V and J ends were trimmed by 0 bases and 0 bases, with 13 bases remaining between them. Germline CDR1 is LNHNV and CDR2 is YYDKDF (reference sequence). This CDR3 region has 17 residues. The CDR3 loop reads CATSRDALAASTDTQYF. The DNA for the CDR3 is TGTGCCACCAGCAGAGATGCCCTAGCAGCTAGCACAGATACGCAGTATTTT.

This chain connects TRBV2 to TRBJ1-6; perhaps TRBD1 as D (5 bases). Germline CDR1 is SNHLY and CDR2 is FYNNEI. V lost 6 bases, J lost 0 bases, and 12 bases lay in between. The CDR3 totals 16 residues. CDR3 residues: CASRIRASSYNSPLHF. In nucleotides, the CDR3 is TGTGCCAGCAGGATCAGGGCTAGCTCCTATAATTCACCCCTCCACTTT. Full variable domain (remainder filled in from reference TRBV2 and TRBJ1-6): EPEVTQTPSHQVTQMGQEVILRCVPISNHLYFYWYRQILGQKVEFLVSFYNNEISEKSEIFDDQFSVERPDGSNFTLKIRSTKLEDSAMYFCASRIRASSYNSPLHFGNGTRLTVT.

The chain uses TRBV19 and TRBJ2-2, with D perhaps matching TRBD1 or TRBD2 (5 bases each). Germline V CDR1 and CDR2: LNHDA, SQIVND (reference sequence). The CDR3 spans 17 residues. V was shortened by 1 base and J by 4 bases, with 16 bases between the two germline ends. In DNA, the CDR3 is TGTGCCAGTAGTATAGTTCCCCCCGGGACGGGCACCGGGGAGCTGTTTTTT. Its protein is CASSIVPPGTGTGELFF. The full variable domain, completed using reference TRBV19 and TRBJ2-2, is DGGITQSPKYLFRKEGQNVTLSCEQNLNHDAMYWYRQDPGQGLRLIYYSQIVNDFQKGDIAEGYSVSREKKESFPLTVTSAQKNPTAFYLCASSIVPPGTGTGELFFGEGSRLTVL.

The chain carries TRBV28 and TRBJ2-3; 9 bases align to TRBD2. With 4 bases clipped from V and 2 bases from J, the junction kept 7 bases outside the gene matches. The CDR3 consists of 16 residues. The germline V gene has CDR1 MDHEN and CDR2 SYDVKM. The CDR3 DNA is TGTGCCAGCAGTTCGACTAGCGGACCTGACACAGATACGCAGTATTTT. Encoded protein: CASSSTSGPDTDTQYF. Full variable domain (rest looked up from reference TRBV28 and TRBJ2-3): DVKVTQSSRYLVKRTGEKVFLECVQDMDHENMFWYRQDPGLGLRLIYFSYDVKMKEKGDIPEGYSVSREKKERFSLILESASTNQTSMYLCASSSTSGPDTDTQYFGPGTRLTVL.

The chain has TRBV7-3 and TRBJ2-7; D might be TRBD1 or TRBD2, each matching 5 bases. The CDR3 is 13 amino acids. Trimming stripped 2 bases from V and 5 bases from J, with 10 bases between. CDR1 and CDR2 from the germline V gene are SGHTA and FQGTGA. CDR3 bases: TGTGCCAGCAGCTTAGGGACCCCTGACGAGCAGTACTTC. Translating gives CASSLGTPDEQYF.

The chain links TRBV6-6 to TRBJ1-4; D is ambiguous. The germline gives CDR1 MNHNY, CDR2 SVGAGI (reference sequence). V was cut by 2 bases and J by 12 bases, with 13 bases left in between. This CDR3 comprises 13 residues. The CDR3 is CASSYASGRQLFF. The CDR3 bases are TGTGCCAGCAGTTACGCATCAGGTCGGCAACTGTTTTTT.

This clone was seen just once. This chain uses TRBV15 with TRBJ2-5; weak D call: TRBD2 (5 bases). Germline CDR1 and CDR2: LNHNV and YYDKDF (reference sequence). V lost 1 base to trimming and J lost 2 bases, with 11 bases between them. The CDR3 is made up of 15 amino acids. CDR3 DNA sequence: TGTGCCACCAGCAGAGTGGACGGGATACAAGAGACCCAGTACTTC. Its translation: CATSRVDGIQETQYF.

The V and J genes are TRBV11-2 and TRBJ2-3; weak D call: TRBD2 (6 bases). The V gene's germline CDR1 is SGHAT and CDR2 FQNNGV. Trimming took off 3 bases at V and 2 bases at J, with 9 bases between the two ends. CDR3 length: 14 amino acids. This chain's CDR3 is CASSFSGDTDTQYF. Written as DNA, the CDR3 is TGTGCCAGCAGCTTTTCGGGGGACACAGATACGCAGTATTTT.

The chain has TRBV5-5 and TRBJ1-2; D perhaps matches TRBD1 (5 bases). The ends were cut back, 0 bases at V and 3 bases at J, with 18 bases in the middle. The CDR3 has 17 amino acids. Germline loops: CDR1 SGHKS, CDR2 YYEKEE (reference sequence). The CDR3 loop is CASSLENRPLGYYGYTF. The DNA of the CDR3 is TGTGCCAGCAGCTTGGAGAACAGGCCGTTGGGGTACTATGGCTACACCTTC.

This chain uses TRBV30 with TRBJ2-2; D is perhaps TRBD2 (7 bases). CDR1 and CDR2 from the germline V gene are GTSNPN and SVGIG (reference sequence). Trimming left V 0 bases short and J 7 bases short, with 9 bases between. The CDR3 loop spans 13 amino acids. The chain's CDR3 is CAWSVGGDGELFF. The CDR3, as DNA: TGTGCCTGGAGTGTAGGGGGGGACGGGGAGCTGTTTTTT.

The V gene is TRBV5-5, the J gene TRBJ2-7; D is uncertain. The V gene lost 5 bases and the J gene lost 3 bases, with 9 bases spanning the gap. The length of the CDR3 is 12 residues. Germline CDR1 SGHKS, CDR2 YYEKEE (reference sequence). This chain's CDR3 is CASSSWDYEQYF. The CDR3 nucleotides are TGTGCCAGCAGTTCATGGGACTACGAGCAGTACTTC.

V is TRBV27 and J is TRBJ1-5, with a tentative D call TRBD1 (5 bases). The CDR3 contains 13 residues. CDR1 MNHEY and CDR2 SMNVEV come from the germline V gene (reference sequence). The V and J ends lost 8 bases and 3 bases respectively, with 11 bases between them. The CDR3 DNA follows: TGTGCCAGCGCCACAGGACCCAATCAGCCCCAGCATTTT. It codes for CASATGPNQPQHF.

In its sample, this clone was seen a few times. V is TRBV7-9 and J is TRBJ1-5; TRBD1 matches 9 bases. The V segment lost 2 bases and the J segment 5 bases; nucleotides outside the gene matches: 1. Germline CDR1 and CDR2: SEHNR and FQNEAQ (reference sequence). There are 14 residues in the CDR3. As DNA, the CDR3 is TGTGCCAGCAGCTTAACAGGGGGCTATCAGCCCCAGCATTTT. The encoded protein is CASSLTGGYQPQHF.

The V call is TRBV7-8, the J call TRBJ1-5; weak D call: TRBD1 (5 bases). The germline V gene encodes CDR1 SGHVS and CDR2 FQNEAQ. V was pared by 1 base and J by 1 base, with 11 bases between. The CDR3 extends over 16 amino acids. Here the CDR3 reads CASSLGPRGSNQPQHF. In DNA, the CDR3 is TGTGCCAGCAGCTTAGGGCCGCGGGGGAGCAATCAGCCCCAGCATTTT.

The chain is built from TRBV6-5 and TRBJ2-1; 8 nucleotides align to TRBD1. The germline CDR1 and CDR2 sequences are MNHEY and SVGAGI. This CDR3 region has 16 residues. V shed 4 bases, J shed 2 bases, and the junction held 7 bases outside the gene matches. The CDR3 DNA sequence: TGTGCCAGCAGTTCCCTAAGACAGGGGCCCTACAATGAGCAGTTCTTC. It is translated as CASSSLRQGPYNEQFF.

J is TRBJ2-7 and V is TRBV2, with a tentative D call TRBD2 (7 bases). V was cut by 8 bases and J by 3 bases, with 20 bases left in between. The V gene's germline CDR1 is SNHLY and CDR2 FYNNEI. This CDR3 contains 15 residues. CDR3 nucleotide sequence: TGTGCCAGCGCCCCCGGGGGCGGGGGTGGCTACGAGCAGTACGTC. This codes for CASAPGGGGGYEQYV.

This clone showed up just once. The chain recombines TRBV5-1 with TRBJ1-2; D is uncertain. The germline V gene encodes CDR1 SGHRS and CDR2 YFSETQ. V was trimmed by 0 bases and J by 4 bases, leaving 13 bases between them. This CDR3 has 15 amino acids. CDR3 loop: CASSLEALPGYGYTF. CDR3 nucleotide sequence: TGCGCCAGCAGCTTGGAGGCACTCCCCGGCTATGGCTACACCTTC.

The chain recombines TRBV4-1 with TRBJ1-5; D is unclear. The CDR3 consists of 15 residues. CDR1 and CDR2 (germline): MGHRA, YSYEKL. Trimming stripped 4 bases from V and 0 bases from J, with 10 bases between. In DNA, the CDR3 is TGCGCCAGCAGCCTCGTGGTCGATAGCAATCAGCCCCAGCATTTT. Translation: CASSLVVDSNQPQHF.

The V call is TRBV5-4, the J call TRBJ1-2, with TRBD1 as a possible D gene (6 bases). The V and J ends lost 4 bases and 3 bases respectively, with 22 bases between them. This CDR3 contains 17 residues. Per germline, CDR1 SGHNT and CDR2 YYREEE (reference sequence). The CDR3 nucleotides are TGTGCCAGCAGCCAACCGCATCATGGGGGCGGTTACTATGGCTACACCTTC. Residues: CASSQPHHGGGYYGYTF.

J is TRBJ2-5 and V is TRBV11-2, with TRBD2 matching 9 bases. The CDR3 is 15 residues long. The trim removed 2 bases at V and 5 bases at J, leaving 6 bases unmatched. Germline assignment: CDR1 SGHAT and CDR2 FQNNGV. The CDR3 loop reads CASSLFPSGMETQYF. Written as DNA, the CDR3 is TGTGCCAGCAGCTTATTCCCTAGCGGGATGGAGACCCAGTACTTC.